Each of the 7 T cell receptor beta chains below was sequenced from the same sample in a study of blood T cell repertoires in COVID-19. TCRdb keeps only in-frame clones here, not all; method: immunoSEQ multiplex PCR. Counted here are some 150,000 clones, about 87% occurring once; the ten biggest clones make up roughly 11%. Sequencing was carried out using peripheral blood. These receptor sequences come from a woman over 75 with acute or convalescent COVID-19.

The chain is built from TRBV12-3 or TRBV12-4 and TRBJ1-5; no clear D. With 6 bases removed from V and 3 bases from J, the gap between germline ends came to 3 bases. CDR3 length: 11 residues. The CDR3 DNA reads TGTGCCAGCAGCTCCAATCAGCCCCAGCATTTT. Its protein product is CASSSNQPQHF.

The chain has TRBV7-6 and TRBJ2-5; 7 nucleotides agree with TRBD2. The CDR3 length is 14 residues. Germline CDR1 is SGHVS and CDR2 is FNYEAQ. The V segment lost 1 base and the J segment 3 bases; nucleotides outside the gene matches: 2. Here the CDR3 DNA reads TGTGCCAGCAGCTTAGGGCTAGCGGAAGAGACCCAGTACTTC. The encoded protein is CASSLGLAEETQYF.

The V gene is TRBV5-1, the J gene TRBJ1-2, with TRBD1 matching over 8 bases. Germline CDR1 SGHRS, CDR2 YFSETQ. V shed 3 bases and J 7 bases; nucleotides not matched to a gene: 11. The CDR3 spans 15 residues. As DNA, the CDR3 is TGCGCCAGCAGCTGGGGGGCTCAGGGGGCGCCTGGCTACACCTTC. Its translation is CASSWGAQGAPGYTF.

Here the CDR3 DNA reads TGTGCCAGCAGTTACTCGTCCACAGGGATCTACGAGCAGTACTTC. This encodes CASSYSSTGIYEQYF. The chain recombines TRBV6-5 with TRBJ2-7; perhaps TRBD1 as D (6 bases). This CDR3 spans 15 amino acids. V shed 0 bases and J shed 3 bases, with 12 bases lying between them. CDR1 and CDR2 from the germline V gene are MNHEY and SVGAGI.

The chain joins TRBV12-3 or TRBV12-4 to TRBJ1-2; maybe TRBD1 (5 bases). This CDR3 is built from 12 residues. Trimming cost V 4 bases and J 4 bases, with 7 bases left between them. The CDR3 region has the DNA TGTGCCAGCAGTTACGGGGGCTATGGCTACACCTTC. Its translation is CASSYGGYGYTF.

V is TRBV6-5 and J is TRBJ1-5, with 9 nucleotides matching TRBD1. Looked up from germline, CDR1 is MNHEY and CDR2 is SVGAGI. There are 14 residues in the CDR3. With 6 bases clipped from V and 5 bases from J, the junction kept 5 bases outside the gene matches. The CDR3 DNA follows: TGTGCCAGCAGCGGGACAGGGCGCCATCAGCCCCAGCATTTT. It specifies CASSGTGRHQPQHF.

The chain uses TRBV19 and TRBJ2-5; a possible D gene is TRBD2 (5 bases). Trimming cost V 6 bases and J 3 bases, with 14 bases left between them. This CDR3 is 14 amino acids long. Per the germline V gene, CDR1 is LNHDA and CDR2 is SQIVND (reference sequence). CDR3 coding DNA: TGTGCCAGTAGACACACTAGTGGTGAAGAGACCCAGTACTTC. It encodes CASRHTSGEETQYF. Full variable domain (remainder filled in from reference TRBV19 and TRBJ2-5): DGGITQSPKYLFRKEGQNVTLSCEQNLNHDAMYWYRQDPGQGLRLIYYSQIVNDFQKGDIAEGYSVSREKKESFPLTVTSAQKNPTAFYLCASRHTSGEETQYFGPGTRLLVL.